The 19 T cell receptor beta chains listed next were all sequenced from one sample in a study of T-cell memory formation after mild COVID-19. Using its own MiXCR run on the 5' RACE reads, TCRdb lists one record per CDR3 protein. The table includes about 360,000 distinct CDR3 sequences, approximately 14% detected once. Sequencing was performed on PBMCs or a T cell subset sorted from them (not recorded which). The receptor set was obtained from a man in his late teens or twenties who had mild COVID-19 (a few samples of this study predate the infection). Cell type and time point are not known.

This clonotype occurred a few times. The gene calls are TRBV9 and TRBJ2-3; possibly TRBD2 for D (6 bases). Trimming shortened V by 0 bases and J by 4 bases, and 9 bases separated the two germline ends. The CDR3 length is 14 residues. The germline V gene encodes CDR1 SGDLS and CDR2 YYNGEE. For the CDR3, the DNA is TGTGCCAGCAGCGTAGCCCCGGGGGCAGATACGCAGTATTTT. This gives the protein CASSVAPGADTQYF.

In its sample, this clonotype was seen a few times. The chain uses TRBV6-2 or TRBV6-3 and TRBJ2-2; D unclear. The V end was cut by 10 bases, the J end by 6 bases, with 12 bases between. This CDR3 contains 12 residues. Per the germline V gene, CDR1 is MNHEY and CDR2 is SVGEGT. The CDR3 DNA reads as TGTGCCACCATTAGAGTCCCCGGGGAGCTGTTTTTT. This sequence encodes CATIRVPGELFF.

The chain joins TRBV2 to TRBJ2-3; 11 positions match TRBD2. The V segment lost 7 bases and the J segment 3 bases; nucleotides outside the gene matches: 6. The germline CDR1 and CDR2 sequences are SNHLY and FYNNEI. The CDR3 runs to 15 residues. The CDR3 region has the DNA TGTGCCAGCAACTTACTAGCGGGGGCTACAGATACGCAGTATTTT. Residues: CASNLLAGATDTQYF.

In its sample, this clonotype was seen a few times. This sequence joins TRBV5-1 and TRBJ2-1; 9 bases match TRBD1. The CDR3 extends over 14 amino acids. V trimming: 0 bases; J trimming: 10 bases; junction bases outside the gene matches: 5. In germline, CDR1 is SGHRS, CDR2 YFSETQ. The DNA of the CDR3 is TGCGCCAGCAGCTTGGGACAGGGGGAGGAAGAGCAGTTCTTC. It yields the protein CASSLGQGEEEQFF.

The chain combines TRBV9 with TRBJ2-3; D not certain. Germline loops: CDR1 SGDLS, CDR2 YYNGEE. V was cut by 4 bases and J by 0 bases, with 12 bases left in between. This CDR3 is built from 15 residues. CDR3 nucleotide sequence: TGTGCCAGCAGCTTGGCGTACACTAGCACAGATACGCAGTATTTT. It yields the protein CASSLAYTSTDTQYF.

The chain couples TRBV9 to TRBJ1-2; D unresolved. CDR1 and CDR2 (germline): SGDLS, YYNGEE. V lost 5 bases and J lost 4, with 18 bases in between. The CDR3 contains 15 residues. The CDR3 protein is CASRLSLGLAYGYTF. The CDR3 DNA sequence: TGTGCCAGCAGGTTATCCCTCGGGCTGGCCTATGGCTACACCTTC.

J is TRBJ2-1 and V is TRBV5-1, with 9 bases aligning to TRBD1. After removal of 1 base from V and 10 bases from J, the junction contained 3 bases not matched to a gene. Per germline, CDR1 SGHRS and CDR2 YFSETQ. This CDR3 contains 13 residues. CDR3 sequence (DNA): TGCGCCAGCAGCTTGAGACAGGGGGTCGAGCAGTTCTTC. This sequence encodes CASSLRQGVEQFF.

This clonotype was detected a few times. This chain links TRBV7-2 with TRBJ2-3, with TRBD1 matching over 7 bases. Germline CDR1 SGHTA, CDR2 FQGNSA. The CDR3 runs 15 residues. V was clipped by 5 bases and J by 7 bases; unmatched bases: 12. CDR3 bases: TGTGCCAGCAGCCCGGGACAGTCCCAAGGACATACGCAGTATTTT. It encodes CASSPGQSQGHTQYF.

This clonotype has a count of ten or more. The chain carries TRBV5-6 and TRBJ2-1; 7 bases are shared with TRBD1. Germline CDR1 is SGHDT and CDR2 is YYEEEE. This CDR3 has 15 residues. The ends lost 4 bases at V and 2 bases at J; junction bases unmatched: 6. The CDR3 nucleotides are TGTGCCAGCAGCCAAGCGACAGGGCCCTACAATGAGCAGTTCTTC. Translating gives CASSQATGPYNEQFF.

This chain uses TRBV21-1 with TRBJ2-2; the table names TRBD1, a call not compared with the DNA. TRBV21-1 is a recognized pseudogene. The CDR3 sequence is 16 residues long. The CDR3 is CASSKSRQGGTGELFF. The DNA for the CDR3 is TGTGCCAGCAGCAAAAGCAGACAGGGCGGCACCGGGGAGCTGTTTTTT.

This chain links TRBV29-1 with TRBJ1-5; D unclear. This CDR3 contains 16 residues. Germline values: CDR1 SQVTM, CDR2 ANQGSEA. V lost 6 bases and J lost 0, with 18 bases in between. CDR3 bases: TGCAGCGTGCTAATTACCGGGAAGTATAGCAATCAGCCCCAGCATTTT. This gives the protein CSVLITGKYSNQPQHF. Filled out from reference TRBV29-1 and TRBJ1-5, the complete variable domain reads SAVISQKPSRDICQRGTSLTIQCQVDSQVTMMFWYRQQPGQSLTLIATANQGSEATYESGFVIDKFPISRPNLTFSTLTVSNMSPEDSSIYLCSVLITGKYSNQPQHFGDGTRLSIL.

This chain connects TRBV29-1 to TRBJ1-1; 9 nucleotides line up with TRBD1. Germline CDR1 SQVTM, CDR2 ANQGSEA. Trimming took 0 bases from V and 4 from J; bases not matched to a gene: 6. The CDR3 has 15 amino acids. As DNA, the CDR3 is TGCAGCGTTGAAGAGACCGGGACAGGGAGCACTGAAGCTTTCTTT. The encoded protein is CSVEETGTGSTEAFF.

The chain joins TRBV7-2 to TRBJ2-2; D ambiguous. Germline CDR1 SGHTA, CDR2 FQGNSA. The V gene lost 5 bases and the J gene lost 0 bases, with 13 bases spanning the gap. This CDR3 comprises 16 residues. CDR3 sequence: CASSALWASNTGELFF. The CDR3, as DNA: TGTGCCAGCAGCGCCCTTTGGGCCTCGAACACCGGGGAGCTGTTTTTT.

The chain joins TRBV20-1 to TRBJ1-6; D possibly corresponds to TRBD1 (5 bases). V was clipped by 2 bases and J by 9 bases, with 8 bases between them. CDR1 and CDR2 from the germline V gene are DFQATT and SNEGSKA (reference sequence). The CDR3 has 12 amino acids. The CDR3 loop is CSARSGASPLHF. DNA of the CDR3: TGCAGTGCTAGATCTGGGGCTTCACCCCTCCACTTT.

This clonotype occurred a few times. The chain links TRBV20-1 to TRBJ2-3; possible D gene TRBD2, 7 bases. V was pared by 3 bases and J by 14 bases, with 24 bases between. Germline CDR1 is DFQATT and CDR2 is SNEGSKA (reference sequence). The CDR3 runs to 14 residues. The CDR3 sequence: CSASPPGGGPSRYF. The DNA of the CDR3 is TGCAGTGCTAGTCCCCCCGGCGGGGGCCCCTCTCGGTATTTT.

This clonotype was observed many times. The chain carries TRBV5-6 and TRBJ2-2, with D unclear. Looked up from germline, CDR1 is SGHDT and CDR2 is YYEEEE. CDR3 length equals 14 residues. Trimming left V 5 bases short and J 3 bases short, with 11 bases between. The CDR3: CASSWALDTGELFF. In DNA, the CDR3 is TGTGCCAGCAGTTGGGCCCTAGACACCGGGGAGCTGTTTTTT.

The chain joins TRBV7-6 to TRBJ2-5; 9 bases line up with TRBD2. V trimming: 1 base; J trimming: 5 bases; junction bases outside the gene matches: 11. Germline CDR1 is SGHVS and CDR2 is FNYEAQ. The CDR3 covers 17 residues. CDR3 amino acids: CASSLGTAGGPGETQYF. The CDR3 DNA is TGTGCCAGCAGCTTAGGTACCGCGGGGGGGCCGGGGGAGACCCAGTACTTC.

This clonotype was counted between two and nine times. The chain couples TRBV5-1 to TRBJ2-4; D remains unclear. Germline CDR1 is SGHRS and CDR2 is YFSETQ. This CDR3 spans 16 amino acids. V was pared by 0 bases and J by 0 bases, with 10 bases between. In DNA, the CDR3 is TGCGCCAGCAGCTTGGAGGTGGGGATAGCCAAAAACATTCAGTACTTC. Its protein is CASSLEVGIAKNIQYF.

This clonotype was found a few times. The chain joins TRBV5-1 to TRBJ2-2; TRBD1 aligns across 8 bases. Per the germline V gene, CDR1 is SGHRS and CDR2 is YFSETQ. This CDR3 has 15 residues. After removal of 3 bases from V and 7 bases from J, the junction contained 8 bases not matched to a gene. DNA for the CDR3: TGCGCCAGCAGCTACCTACAGGGGGAACACGGGGAGCTGTTTTTT. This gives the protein CASSYLQGEHGELFF. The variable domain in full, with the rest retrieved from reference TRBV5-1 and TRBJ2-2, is KAGVTQTPRYLIKTRGQQVTLSCSPISGHRSVSWYQQTPGQGLQFLFEYFSETQRNKGNFPGRFSGRQFSNSRSEMNVSTLELGDSALYLCASSYLQGEHGELFFGEGSRLTVL.